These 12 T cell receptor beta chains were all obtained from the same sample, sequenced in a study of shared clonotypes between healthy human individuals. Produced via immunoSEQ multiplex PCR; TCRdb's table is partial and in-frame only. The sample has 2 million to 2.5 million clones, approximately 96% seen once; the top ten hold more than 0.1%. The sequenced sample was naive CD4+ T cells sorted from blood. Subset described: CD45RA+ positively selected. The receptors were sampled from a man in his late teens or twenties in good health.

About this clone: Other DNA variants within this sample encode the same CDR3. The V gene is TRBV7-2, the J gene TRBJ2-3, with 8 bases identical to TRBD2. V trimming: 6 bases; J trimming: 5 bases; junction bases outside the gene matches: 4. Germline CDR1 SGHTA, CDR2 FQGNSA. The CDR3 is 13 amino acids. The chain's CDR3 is CASRLTSVDTQYF. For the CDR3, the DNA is TGTGCCAGCAGGTTGACTAGCGTAGATACGCAGTATTTT.

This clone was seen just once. CDR3 in amino acids: CASSLGTLGDNEQFF. In DNA form, the CDR3 reads TGTGCCAGCAGCTTGGGGACACTGGGAGACAATGAGCAGTTCTTC. The chain links TRBV25-1 to TRBJ2-1; weak D call: TRBD1 (6 bases). The CDR3 contains 15 residues. Per germline, CDR1 MGHDK and CDR2 SYGVNS. V lost 6 bases to trimming and J lost 5 bases, with 17 bases between them.

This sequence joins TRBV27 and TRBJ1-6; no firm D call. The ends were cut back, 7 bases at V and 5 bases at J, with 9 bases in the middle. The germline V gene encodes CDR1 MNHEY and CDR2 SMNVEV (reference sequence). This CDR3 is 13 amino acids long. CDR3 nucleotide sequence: TGTGCCAGCACGAGGTCGGATAATTCACCCCTCCACTTT. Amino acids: CASTRSDNSPLHF.

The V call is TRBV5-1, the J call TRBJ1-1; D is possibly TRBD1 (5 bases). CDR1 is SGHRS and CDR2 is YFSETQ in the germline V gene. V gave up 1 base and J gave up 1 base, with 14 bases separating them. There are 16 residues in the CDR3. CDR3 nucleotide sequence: TGCGCCAGCAGCTTGAACAGTCTCGGGGGGAACACTGAAGCTTTCTTT. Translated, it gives CASSLNSLGGNTEAFF.

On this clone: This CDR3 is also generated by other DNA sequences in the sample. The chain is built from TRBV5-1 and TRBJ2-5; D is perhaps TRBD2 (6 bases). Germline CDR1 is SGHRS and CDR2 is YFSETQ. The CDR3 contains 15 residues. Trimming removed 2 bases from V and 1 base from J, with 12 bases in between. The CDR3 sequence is CASSLQAGVQETQYF. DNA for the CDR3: TGCGCCAGCAGCTTACAAGCGGGCGTCCAAGAGACCCAGTACTTC.

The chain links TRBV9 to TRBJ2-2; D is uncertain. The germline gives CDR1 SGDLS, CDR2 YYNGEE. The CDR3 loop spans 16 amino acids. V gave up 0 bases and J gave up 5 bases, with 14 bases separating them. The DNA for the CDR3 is TGTGCCAGCAGCGTAGGGGGAACAGCTTCGACCGGGGAGCTGTTTTTT. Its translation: CASSVGGTASTGELFF.

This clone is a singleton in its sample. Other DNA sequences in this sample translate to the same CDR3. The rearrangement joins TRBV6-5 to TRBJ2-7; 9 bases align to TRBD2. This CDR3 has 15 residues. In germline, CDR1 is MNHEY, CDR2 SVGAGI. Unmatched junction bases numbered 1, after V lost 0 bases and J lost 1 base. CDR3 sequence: CASSYSAGGSYEQYF. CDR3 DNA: TGTGCCAGCAGTTACTCGGCGGGAGGGTCCTACGAGCAGTACTTC.

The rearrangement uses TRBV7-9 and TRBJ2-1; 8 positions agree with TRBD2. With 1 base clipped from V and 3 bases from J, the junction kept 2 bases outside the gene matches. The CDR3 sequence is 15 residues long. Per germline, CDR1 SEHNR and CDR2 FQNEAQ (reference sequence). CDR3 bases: TGTGCCAGCAGCTTAGTAGCGGGACTCTACAATGAGCAGTTCTTC. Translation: CASSLVAGLYNEQFF.

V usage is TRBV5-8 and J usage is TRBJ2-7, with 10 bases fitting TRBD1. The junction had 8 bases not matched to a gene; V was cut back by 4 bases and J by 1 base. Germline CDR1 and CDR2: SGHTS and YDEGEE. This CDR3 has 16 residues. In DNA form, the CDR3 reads TGTGCCAGCAGCCTGAGGACAGGGGGAGAATCCTACGAGCAGTACTTC. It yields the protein CASSLRTGGESYEQYF.

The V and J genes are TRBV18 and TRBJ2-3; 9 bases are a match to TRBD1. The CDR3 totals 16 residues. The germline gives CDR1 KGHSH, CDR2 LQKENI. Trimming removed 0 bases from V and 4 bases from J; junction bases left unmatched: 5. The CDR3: CASSPPGQGTADTQYF. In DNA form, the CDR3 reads TGTGCCAGCTCACCACCGGGACAGGGTACCGCAGATACGCAGTATTTT.

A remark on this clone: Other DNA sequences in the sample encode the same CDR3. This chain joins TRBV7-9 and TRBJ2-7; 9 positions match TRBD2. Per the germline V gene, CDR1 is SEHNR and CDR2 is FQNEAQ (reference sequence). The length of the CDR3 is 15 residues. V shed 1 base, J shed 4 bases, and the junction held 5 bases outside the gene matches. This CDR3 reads CASSLGLAGAYEQYF. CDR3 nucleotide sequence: TGTGCCAGCAGCTTAGGGTTAGCGGGAGCTTACGAGCAGTACTTC.

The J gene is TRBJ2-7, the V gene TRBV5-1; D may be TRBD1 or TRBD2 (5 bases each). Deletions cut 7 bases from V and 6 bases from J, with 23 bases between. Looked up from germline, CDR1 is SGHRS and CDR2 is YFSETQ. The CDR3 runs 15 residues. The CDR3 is CASRPAGTVEIEQYF. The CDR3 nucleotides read TGCGCCAGCCGGCCCGCAGGGACGGTCGAGATCGAGCAGTACTTC.